The next 9 T cell receptor beta chains were all read from a single sample in a study of T cells after yellow fever vaccination. TCRdb redid the calling of the 5' RACE reads with MiXCR, one entry per CDR3 protein. The sample consists of around 320,000 distinct CDR3 sequences, around 4.5% of them appearing once. The sequencing here drew on PBMCs, taken 15 days after the yellow fever booster vaccination. Receptors originate from a man younger than 35 who received the YFV17D yellow fever vaccine.

The chain joins TRBV5-1 to TRBJ2-3; 10 positions agree with TRBD2. Germline V gene lookup returns CDR1 SGHRS and CDR2 YFSETQ. V gave up 0 bases and J gave up 4 bases; unmatched junction bases: 8. The CDR3 runs to 17 residues. This CDR3 reads CASSLGVAGGRADTQYF. The DNA for the CDR3 is TGCGCCAGCAGCTTGGGCGTAGCGGGGGGCAGGGCAGATACGCAGTATTTT.

This clonotype was detected many times. The chain recombines TRBV5-1 with TRBJ2-5; the match to TRBD2 covers 13 bases. The J segment lost 1 base and the V segment lost 4 bases, leaving 4 bases of the junction unmatched. Per germline, CDR1 SGHRS and CDR2 YFSETQ. This CDR3 comprises 16 residues. The CDR3 is CASSPGTSGAQETQYF. CDR3 in DNA: TGCGCCAGCAGCCCCGGGACTAGCGGGGCCCAAGAGACCCAGTACTTC.

The genes are TRBV19 and TRBJ1-5, with TRBD1 matching over 9 bases. The CDR3 sequence is 15 residues long. Germline lookup yields CDR1 LNHDA and CDR2 SQIVND (reference sequence). The V gene end was trimmed by 3 bases and the J gene end by 6 bases; junction bases not matched to a gene: 6. The CDR3 reads CASSIQGQGGQPQHF. The CDR3 DNA is TGTGCCAGTAGTATTCAGGGACAGGGTGGTCAGCCCCAGCATTTT.

This clonotype has a count of ten or more. The chain uses TRBV29-1 and TRBJ2-3; TRBD2 agrees at 9 bases. The V segment lost 8 bases and the J segment 3 bases; nucleotides outside the gene matches: 15. The CDR3 loop spans 16 amino acids. CDR1 is SQVTM and CDR2 is ANQGSEA in the germline V gene. The CDR3 DNA reads TGCAGCTTTGTCCGGGCGGGGGGGCCGAAAACAGATACGCAGTATTTT. Translation: CSFVRAGGPKTDTQYF.

V usage is TRBV7-2 and J usage is TRBJ2-1; 10 bases line up with TRBD2. This CDR3 is built from 15 residues. Unmatched junction bases numbered 8, after V lost 5 bases and J lost 7 bases. Germline V lookup: CDR1 SGHTA, CDR2 FQGNSA. The chain's CDR3 is CASSPAGGGRNEQFF. DNA of the CDR3: TGTGCCAGCAGCCCAGCGGGGGGGGGAAGGAATGAGCAGTTCTTC.

A few counts support this clonotype. The chain combines TRBV15 with TRBJ2-1, with a possible D match to TRBD1 (6 bases). V was shortened by 1 base and J by 3 bases, with 10 bases between the two germline ends. This CDR3 contains 15 residues. Germline V gene data show CDR1 as LNHNV and CDR2 as YYDKDF (reference sequence). The CDR3 spells CATSRGTDVYNEQFF. The CDR3 DNA sequence: TGTGCCACCAGCAGAGGGACAGACGTCTACAATGAGCAGTTCTTC.

This clonotype was detected only a few times. The V call is TRBV18, the J call TRBJ1-2, with D tentatively TRBD1 (6 bases). Germline loops: CDR1 KGHSH, CDR2 LQKENI. This CDR3 has 15 amino acids. Between the trimmed V and J ends, which lost 1 base and 3 bases, there was a span of 12 bases. The CDR3 nucleotides read TGTGCCAGCTCACCACGTGGGGGGCGCGACTATGGCTACACCTTC. This codes for CASSPRGGRDYGYTF.

This clonotype was seen a handful of times. The V and J genes are TRBV5-6 and TRBJ2-7; either TRBD1 or TRBD2 may fit D (6 bases each). Trimming removed 3 bases from V and 6 bases from J, with 16 bases in between. The CDR3 spans 14 residues. Germline V CDR1 and CDR2: SGHDT, YYEEEE. CDR3 DNA: TGTGCCAGCAGCTCTCTAAGTCGGGGGCCCGAGCAGTACTTC. This codes for CASSSLSRGPEQYF.

The chain couples TRBV6-6 to TRBJ2-2; D gene uncertain. The germline CDR1 and CDR2 sequences are MNHNY and SVGAGI (reference sequence). There are 12 residues in the CDR3. Trimming took 6 bases from V and 6 from J, leaving 8 bases between them. The CDR3 is CASRLLSGELFF. The CDR3 DNA is TGTGCCAGCAGACTCTTGTCCGGGGAGCTGTTTTTT.